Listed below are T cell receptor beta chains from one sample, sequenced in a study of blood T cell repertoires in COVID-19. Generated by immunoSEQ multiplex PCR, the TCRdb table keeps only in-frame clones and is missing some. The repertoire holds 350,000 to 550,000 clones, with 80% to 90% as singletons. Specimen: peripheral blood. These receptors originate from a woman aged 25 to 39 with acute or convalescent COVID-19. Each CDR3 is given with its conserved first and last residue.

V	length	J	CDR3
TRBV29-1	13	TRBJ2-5	CSVAGRGQETQYF
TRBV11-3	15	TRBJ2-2	CASSKAGGNTGELFF
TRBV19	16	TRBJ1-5	CASSGDRAAPNQPQHF
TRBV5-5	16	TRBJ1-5	CASSDPGQASNQPQHF
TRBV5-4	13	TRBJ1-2	CASSSRTAYGYTF
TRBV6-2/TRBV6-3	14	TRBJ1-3	CASSGQRSGNTIYF
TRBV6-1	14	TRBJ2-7	CASSEGLYSYEQYF
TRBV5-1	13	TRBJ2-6	CASSPSGANVLTF
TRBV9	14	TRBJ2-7	CASSVGGLGYEQYF
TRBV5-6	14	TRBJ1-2	CASSSYRVNYGYTF
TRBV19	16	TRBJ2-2	CASSILGSANTGELFF
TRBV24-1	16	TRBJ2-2	CATSDLSLAGVGELFF
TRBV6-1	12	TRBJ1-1	CASSEIIREAFF
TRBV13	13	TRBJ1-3	CASSSLGRNTIYF